A single TCR beta chain is shown here with its context. What it binds is not known. This specimen belongs to a study of T cell responses to AZD1222 COVID-19 vaccine. Whole-study findings and limits: None of the repertoires were sampled until the peak T cell response had passed. Unmutated variant regions reportedly attract nearly half of all spike-specific TCRs. Possibly, clonal diversity was underestimated; donors were largely white British and included more females.

From germline, CDR1 is LGHDT and CDR2 YNNKEL (reference sequence). The CDR3 extends over 14 amino acids. The V gene lost 1 base and the J gene lost 13 bases, with 14 bases spanning the gap. Assay: immunoSEQ multiplex PCR; the TCRdb copy retains only in-frame clones and omits some. The sample includes 170,000 or so clones, approximately 95% of them seen just once. The sequences come from peripheral blood, collected 28 days after the second dose of the MenACWY control vaccine. The clonotype was recovered from an adult who received the MenACWY meningococcal vaccine as a control. The chain links TRBV3-1 (or the pseudogene TRBV3-2) to TRBJ1-6; D is undetermined. The CDR3 nucleotides are TGTGCCAGCAGCCAAGGCGCAGTCCATAGCCCCCTCCACTTT. Translation gives CASSQGAVHSPLHF.